The 23 T cell receptor beta chains listed next were all sequenced from one sample in a study of brain T cells in children with intractable seizures. Clones were sequenced by immunoSEQ multiplex PCR, and TCRdb holds only the in-frame ones, with some missing. The data show under 150,000 clones, approximately 94% seen once. This sample comprised peripheral blood, obtained at surgery. These receptors all come from a boy in the first two years of life with hemimegalencephaly and intractable seizures.

This chain joins TRBV29-1 and TRBJ1-1; 7 positions agree with TRBD1. Germline V lookup: CDR1 SQVTM, CDR2 ANQGSEA. V shed 1 base and J 0 bases; nucleotides not matched to a gene: 8. The length of the CDR3 is 16 residues. The chain's CDR3 is CSVEGWGGGLNTEAFF. CDR3 sequence (DNA): TGCAGCGTTGAAGGTTGGGGAGGGGGCCTGAACACTGAAGCTTTCTTT.

The chain joins TRBV11-1 to TRBJ1-1; tentatively, D is TRBD1 (6 bases). CDR3 length equals 16 residues. V was shortened by 1 base and J by 4 bases, with 16 bases between the two germline ends. In germline, CDR1 is SGHAT, CDR2 FQDESV (reference sequence). In DNA, the CDR3 is TGTGCCAGCAGCTTAGTTACAGGGTCGGGCCGCACTGAAGCTTTCTTT. Protein: CASSLVTGSGRTEAFF.

The rearrangement links TRBV2 to TRBJ2-5; TRBD1 matches 9 bases. The CDR3 is 14 amino acids. The germline CDR1 and CDR2 sequences are SNHLY and FYNNEI. The junction had 8 bases not matched to a gene; V was cut back by 6 bases and J by 6 bases. The chain's CDR3 is CASSVGQGRKTQYF. The CDR3 bases are TGTGCCAGCAGCGTTGGACAGGGGAGAAAGACCCAGTACTTC.

The rearrangement links TRBV5-6 to TRBJ1-1, with D unclear. The CDR3 consists of 16 residues. Trimming stripped 1 base from V and 5 bases from J, with 18 bases between. CDR1 and CDR2 (germline): SGHDT, YYEEEE. The CDR3 region is CASSLFGFSRGTEAFF. The CDR3 coding sequence is TGTGCCAGCAGCTTGTTCGGGTTCTCACGAGGAACTGAAGCTTTCTTT.

The chain has TRBV5-5 and TRBJ1-1; D remains unclear. Trimming removed 1 base at V and 1 base at J, with 8 bases between. Germline V gene sequence: CDR1 SGHKS, CDR2 YYEKEE (reference sequence). This CDR3 is 14 amino acids long. CDR3 in amino acids: CASSLRMENTEAFF. As DNA, the CDR3 is TGTGCCAGCAGCTTGCGGATGGAGAACACTGAAGCTTTCTTT.

The genes are TRBV5-1 and TRBJ1-1, with D unclear. The CDR3 contains 15 residues. Germline V gene data show CDR1 as SGHRS and CDR2 as YFSETQ. Trimming took 1 base from V and 0 from J, leaving 10 bases between them. The CDR3 reads CASSLISRMNTEAFF. The CDR3 bases are TGCGCCAGCAGCTTGATTTCGAGGATGAACACTGAAGCTTTCTTT. The full variable domain, with the rest looked up from reference TRBV5-1 and TRBJ1-1, is KAGVTQTPRYLIKTRGQQVTLSCSPISGHRSVSWYQQTPGQGLQFLFEYFSETQRNKGNFPGRFSGRQFSNSRSEMNVSTLELGDSALYLCASSLISRMNTEAFFGQGTRLTVV.

The chain combines TRBV24-1 with TRBJ2-1; tentatively, D is TRBD1 (6 bases). The CDR3 contains 12 residues. CDR1 is KGHDR and CDR2 is SFDVKD in the germline V gene. V lost 5 bases, J lost 9 bases, and 10 bases lay in between. The CDR3 here is CATSVSGAEQFF. CDR3 sequence (DNA): TGTGCCACCAGTGTCTCAGGGGCTGAGCAGTTCTTC.

V and J are TRBV10-3 and TRBJ1-6; D not certain. Germline V gene lookup returns CDR1 ENHRY and CDR2 SYGVKD. CDR3 length equals 14 residues. V dropped 0 bases and J dropped 4 bases, with 4 bases sitting between them. CDR3 amino acids: CAISESGYNSPLHF. Here the CDR3 DNA reads TGTGCCATCAGTGAGTCAGGTTATAATTCACCCCTCCACTTT.

Only one count was recorded for this clone. CDR3 sequence (DNA): TGTGCCATCAAAGGCCGACTAGACAATGAGCAGTTCTTC. This codes for CAIKGRLDNEQFF. The chain joins TRBV10-3 to TRBJ2-1; tentative D call: TRBD2 (6 bases). Trimming pared 7 bases from V and 5 bases from J, leaving 12 bases between. The CDR3 totals 13 residues. The germline V gene encodes CDR1 ENHRY and CDR2 SYGVKD.

As concerns this clone: This sample includes further DNA sequences coding for the same CDR3. The chain is built from TRBV6-5 and TRBJ2-7, with D hard to call. In germline, CDR1 is MNHEY, CDR2 SVGAGI. The length of the CDR3 is 11 residues. Trimming left V 6 bases short and J 0 bases short, with 3 bases between. DNA of the CDR3: TGTGCCAGCAGCACCTCCTACGAGCAGTACTTC. Protein product: CASSTSYEQYF.

For the CDR3, the DNA is TGTGCCAGCAGTTTGCCGGCCAAAAGCTCTGGAAACACCATATATTTT. It codes for CASSLPAKSSGNTIYF. The V gene is TRBV28, the J gene TRBJ1-3; D is undetermined. This CDR3 spans 16 amino acids. Trimming shortened V by 3 bases and J by 0 bases, and 12 bases separated the two germline ends. Germline CDR1 reads MDHEN; CDR2 reads SYDVKM.

The J gene is TRBJ2-3, the V gene TRBV3-1 (or the pseudogene TRBV3-2), with D unresolved. The CDR3 spans 13 residues. Trimming took off 1 base at V and 2 bases at J, with 4 bases between the two ends. CDR1 is LGHDT and CDR2 is YNNKEL in the germline V gene (reference sequence). The CDR3 reads CASSQVYTDTQYF. In DNA form, the CDR3 reads TGTGCCAGCAGCCAAGTTTACACAGATACGCAGTATTTT.

Written as DNA, the CDR3 is TGTGCCAGCACCAGTGGGGTCTCTGGAAACACCATATATTTT. Protein: CASTSGVSGNTIYF. V usage is TRBV7-8 and J usage is TRBJ1-3; D ambiguous. The CDR3 spans 14 residues. The ends were cut back, 7 bases at V and 0 bases at J, with 10 bases in the middle. The germline gives CDR1 SGHVS, CDR2 FQNEAQ. The variable domain in full, completed from reference TRBV7-8 and TRBJ1-3, reads GAGVSQSPRYKVAKRGQDVALRCDPISGHVSLFWYQQALGQGPEFLTYFQNEAQLDKSGLPSDRFFAERPEGSVSTLKIQRTQQEDSAVYLCASTSGVSGNTIYFGEGSWLTVV.

This chain connects TRBV11-3 to TRBJ1-6; D is unclear. With 1 base removed from V and 5 bases from J, the gap between germline ends came to 3 bases. Germline loops: CDR1 SGHNT, CDR2 YENEEA. The CDR3 length is 13 residues. In DNA form, the CDR3 reads TGTGCCAGCAGCTTAGTTGATAATTCACCCCTCCACTTT. The encoded protein is CASSLVDNSPLHF.

V gene TRBV11-2 combines with J gene TRBJ2-7, with no clear D. Germline CDR1 SGHAT, CDR2 FQNNGV. The CDR3 length is 13 residues. Trimming shortened V by 2 bases and J by 8 bases, and 13 bases separated the two germline ends. The CDR3 here is CASSLPVGSQQYF. The CDR3, as DNA: TGTGCCAGCAGCTTACCCGTGGGGTCCCAGCAGTACTTC.

V and J are TRBV11-2 and TRBJ2-7, with 10 positions matching TRBD2. V dropped 5 bases and J dropped 6; count of bases not matched to a gene: 10. Looked up from germline, CDR1 is SGHAT and CDR2 is FQNNGV. The CDR3 totals 15 residues. CDR3 protein: CASSPQGTSVSEQYF. The DNA for the CDR3 is TGTGCCAGCAGCCCCCAGGGGACTAGCGTTTCCGAGCAGTACTTC.

The chain has TRBV30 and TRBJ2-1; a weak D match, TRBD2 (5 bases). The CDR3 runs to 14 residues. The V end was cut by 2 bases, the J end by 12 bases, with 20 bases between. Germline CDR1 and CDR2: GTSNPN and SVGIG (reference sequence). CDR3: CAWSFGPTNEGQFF. CDR3 nucleotides: TGTGCCTGGAGTTTTGGACCCACGAATGAGGGGCAGTTCTTC.

The chain has TRBV7-9 and TRBJ2-6; no firm D call. Trimming pared 5 bases from V and 2 bases from J, leaving 4 bases between. This CDR3 has 13 residues. Per germline, CDR1 SEHNR and CDR2 FQNEAQ (reference sequence). DNA of the CDR3: TGTGCCAGCAGCCTCACTGGGGCCAACGTCCTGACTTTC. The encoded protein is CASSLTGANVLTF. The full variable domain, its missing parts supplied by reference TRBV7-9 and TRBJ2-6, is DTGVSQNPRHKITKRGQNVTFRCDPISEHNRLYWYRQTLGQGPEFLTYFQNEAQLEKSRLLSDRFSAERPKGSFSTLEIQRTEQGDSAMYLCASSLTGANVLTFGAGSRLTVL.

The DNA of the CDR3 is TGTGCCAGCAGTTTTTTGGCGAACACTGAAGCTTTCTTT. As protein: CASSFLANTEAFF. The V gene is TRBV28, the J gene TRBJ1-1; D is unclear. The CDR3 loop spans 13 amino acids. The V end was cut by 3 bases, the J end by 1 base, with 6 bases between. Per germline, CDR1 MDHEN and CDR2 SYDVKM.

The chain links TRBV24-1 to TRBJ2-7, with D possibly matching TRBD2 (6 bases). Looked up from germline, CDR1 is KGHDR and CDR2 is SFDVKD. V shed 3 bases and J shed 2 bases, with 13 bases lying between them. The CDR3 is 15 amino acids. The CDR3 protein is CATSDGGTATYEQYF. CDR3 sequence (DNA): TGTGCCACCAGTGATGGCGGGACGGCCACCTACGAGCAGTACTTC.

V and J are TRBV6-5 and TRBJ2-5; a weak D match, TRBD2 (6 bases). CDR3 size: 15 residues. CDR1 MNHEY and CDR2 SVGAGI come from the germline V gene. Trimming took 5 bases from V and 6 from J, leaving 19 bases between them. CDR3 loop: CASSTTGLVGKTQYF. In DNA, the CDR3 is TGTGCCAGCAGTACAACGGGACTTGTTGGGAAGACCCAGTACTTC.

V usage is TRBV28 and J usage is TRBJ1-1; maybe TRBD1 (6 bases). Germline loops: CDR1 MDHEN, CDR2 SYDVKM. V lost 9 bases and J lost 5, with 19 bases in between. The CDR3 is made up of 14 amino acids. CDR3 coding DNA: TGTGCCAGGCCCGACAGGAGAGGGGGTACTGAAGCTTTCTTT. Translation gives CARPDRRGGTEAFF.

This chain uses TRBV1 with TRBJ2-7; no check of the table's D call, TRBD1, against the DNA was made. TRBV1 is reported as a pseudogene. The CDR3 runs 15 residues. The CDR3 DNA reads TGCACCAGCAGCCAAGAAACTCATCAGGGCGCCGAGCAGTACTTC. The encoded protein is CTSSQETHQGAEQYF.